What follows describes a single T cell receptor beta chain. This clone's antigen is unknown. There are no base qualities to consult, and no much larger clone falls within one base. The data were taken from a study of cytomegalovirus exposure and HLA in healthy donors (dated by TCRdb to about 2017). For the wider study: An earlier analysis of approximately 590 of the donors reported 250 to 350 Gb of sequence data and some 100 million unique TCR beta sequences from around 200 million T cells. An early release that covered 500 to 800 HLA-typed donors contained about 300 gigabases of sequencing data and roughly 84 million unique TCR sequences. Among the roughly 390 genotyped donors, around 79% belonged to the genetic ancestry cluster associated with self-reported Caucasian donors. The study aimed to test whether cataloging public T cell receptors could reveal signatures of past pathogen exposure. The study profiled the T cell repertoires of hundreds of subjects by immunosequencing and related them to cytomegalovirus serostatus. Along with the approximately 670-subject first cohort, a separate validation cohort of 120 different subjects was used. High-throughput TCR immunosequencing, statistical association of individual TCRs with disease status, and machine learning were combined to predict cytomegalovirus infection status. A later analysis re-examined previously published TCR beta repertoires from 500 to 700 donors and added high-resolution HLA genotyping to investigate patterns of TCR occurrence. In the later analysis, no new phenotypic data were used to find candidate immune exposures; instead, reliance was placed on TCR beta sequences and their occurrence across donors. An earlier analysis of 587 of the donors used high-throughput TCR beta sequencing to judge whether each TCR beta V gene segment behaved as functional or pseudogenic. Alongside the repertoire data, information on donor age, sex, ethnicity and CMV serostatus was compiled. In a later genetic analysis, genome-wide SNP genotypes for about three fifths of the roughly 670 donors were used, and that subset was treated as a discovery cohort. Every discovery cohort repertoire had been produced on one sequencing platform. HLA typing included class I and class II loci at four-digit resolution. The number of typed donors differed by locus: roughly 629-640 for A, B, C, DRB1 and DQB1; approximately 520 for DQA1; some 610 for DPA1; and some 470 for DPB1. About five DR-DQ haplotypes were treated as single units for association and clustering because of strong linkage in the cohort. Among 300 to 500 genotyped donors of the cohort, an average of around 250,000 unique TCR beta nucleotide sequences was sequenced per donor, of which about 19% were non-productive.

The library relied on the immunoSEQ multiplex PCR assay. The multiplex PCR relied on a mix of 60 forward primers for TCR Vbeta segments and 13 reverse primers for TCR Jbeta segments. Amplification of the CDR3 region of rearranged TCR beta genes was performed with a multiplex PCR assay on genomic DNA. Amplified TCR beta libraries were sequenced as 87-base-pair reads on the Illumina HiSeq System. The original methods were these. A later analysis counted approximately 74 million unique TCR beta chains across the 550 to 800 repertoires, and 9.5 million to 11 million of these chains were shared by at least two donors. Raw reads were error-corrected and collapsed into unique sequences with a nearest-neighbor algorithm that merged closely related sequences to remove PCR and sequencing errors. CDR3 sequences were aligned to IMGT reference sequences to assign V, D and J gene segments. Each retained sequence needed at least a six-nucleotide match to both a V gene segment and a J gene segment. A rearrangement counted as productive if the CDR3 had no stop codons and remained in frame with V and J, and every other rearrangement counted as non-productive. CDR3 was defined according to IMGT convention as the region running from the second conserved V-encoded cysteine to the conserved J-encoded phenylalanine. In an earlier analysis of some 550 of the donors, sequences lacking an unambiguous match to a single V gene segment were excluded. In an earlier analysis of around 590 of the donors, a V segment was called functional when productive rearrangements were above 56.7%, and segregating when the standard deviation between donors exceeded 5%. A statistical classification framework was built to diagnose cytomegalovirus status from the catalog of TCR beta chain sequences. In a later analysis, V and J genes were assigned by comparing TCR nucleotide sequences against IMGT/GENE-DB human TR gene sequences. In a later analysis, CDR3 sequences and most-parsimonious VDJ recombination scenarios were assigned using the TCRdist pipeline. In a later analysis, every TCR beta chain was defined by the combination of its CDR3 amino acid sequence and its V-gene family, and reads without a unique V-gene family were dropped. As a way to deal with suspected cross-contamination and a sequencing artifact, a later analysis dropped approximately 590 nucleotide sequences that were highly shared and had low generation probability. A later analysis calculated a clonal expansion index for each public chain from normalized within-repertoire ranks of inferred template counts. Generation probabilities in a later analysis came from a VDJ recombination model fitted to out-of-frame rearrangements, and those results were checked against IGoR. A later analysis scored TCR-TCR, TCR-HLA and TCR-CMV co-occurrence with hypergeometric tests, applying a repertoire-size bias correction to TCR pairs. In a later analysis, false discovery rates were estimated by permuting HLA or CMV assignments 20 times. In a later analysis, co-occurring TCRs were grouped using DBSCAN, and TCRdist sequence similarity was added for clustering within HLA-allele-positive subsets. Repertoires with fewer than 30,000 or more than 120,000 public chains, plus five repertoires with anomalous nucleotide sharing, were excluded from co-occurrence clustering. In TCRdb, the immuneACCESS table is reduced to in-frame sequences with V and J assigned. These tables do not hold every clone; where another copy was compared, an unresolved V gene accounts for under half, and the others remain unexplained. That table is the source of V, J and clone size, and D and trimming were worked out from the DNA. The table for this sample lists around 270,000 clones; roughly 80% of them were counted only once. About 0.3% of the sample belongs to the ten largest clones.

General study outcomes and caveats: Correlated functional status among segregating V segments might reflect linkage disequilibrium, but an unknown experimental factor could not be ruled out. In both the original and validation cohorts, the classifier was reported to diagnose cytomegalovirus status with high specificity and sensitivity. Broadly in line with IMGT annotations, most TCR beta V segments showed up in productive rearrangements about 87% or about 30% of the time in an earlier analysis of 587 of the donors. When HLA alleles, especially DR and DQ, strongly co-occurred, TCR associations were difficult to assign to individual alleles. At a false discovery rate of 0.05, a later analysis linked fewer than 20,000 TCR beta sequences to specific HLA alleles. A later analysis found that most CMV-associated TCR beta chains appeared HLA-restricted, with HLA associations seemingly driven largely by CMV exposure. In a later analysis, HLA-associated TCR beta chains showed more clonal expansion and lower generation probabilities than non-associated chains that were equally common. In a later genetic analysis, fewer N-insertions in productive TCRs were reported among donors in an Asian-associated ancestry cluster than the roughly 700-donor mean. In the study, 150 to 200 TCR beta chains were listed as associated with cytomegalovirus. The only immune exposure information available for the cohort was CMV serostatus. Over 15 rarely observed V segments, including chromosome 9 orphons, were excluded from the earlier analysis of a few hundred of the donors because counts were too low. Sequencing depth was assumed to be roughly uniform across donors in the presence/absence analyses, though that assumption may not hold. A group of highly shared sequence variants was considered likely to be a technical artifact of the sequencing pipeline. Several of the top co-occurrence clusters appeared to be linked to parvovirus B19, influenza, CMV and Epstein-Barr virus, according to a later analysis. Because some donors lacked HLA typing at each locus, the association tests relied only on the typed subset. While some public TCRs were present in many individuals, most TCR sequences turned up only very rarely across donors. An association between a missense DCLRE1C variant and V-gene and J-gene trimming of TCR beta chains was found in a later genetic analysis and replicated in an independent cohort. In a later analysis, the rate of TCR association differed among HLA loci, with DRB1 alleles having the most associated TCRs and HLA-C alleles having the fewest. Only TCR beta chains were sequenced in this cohort, and the absence of alpha or paired-chain data limited detectable features. Some IMGT-functional V segments, including TRBV6-2 and TRBV6-3, could not be distinguished by the 87-base-pair reads and were therefore excluded. The authors suggested that the approach could potentially be extended to other disease states and immunological phenotypes. A further reported finding was that TCR beta sequences accurately predicted the HLA-A and HLA-B alleles for most subjects in the first cohort. In vitro tests confirmed that a few of the cytomegalovirus-associated TCR beta chains recognize cytomegalovirus antigens.

CDR1 SGHNT and CDR2 YENEEA were looked up in the germline V gene. V loses 0 bases at its end and J loses 1 base; junction bases beyond the gene matches: 4. Reading from cysteine to phenylalanine, the CDR3 counts 16 amino acids. Only CDR3 DNA remains: 48 bases, in frame from the first base. The cohort consisted of 670 or so healthy bone marrow donors. All cohort members were sampled while nominally healthy, although unrecorded immune exposures were likely present. The donor tested CMV seronegative and was one of the 352 seronegative cohort members. A peripheral blood sample was provided by each donor, and peripheral blood mononuclear cells were used for TCR beta sequencing. Genomic DNA was extracted from the blood cell samples with the Qiagen DNeasy Blood Extraction Kit.

The origin of this receptor is a girl aged 2 to 10 in good health and CMV-seronegative. Sequencing was carried out using PBMCs. The V and J genes are TRBV11-3 and TRBJ2-3, with TRBD2 identical over 7 junction bases. The DNA is as follows: TGTGCCAGCAGCTTAGATGGCGGGGGTGGCACAGATACGCAGTATTTT. Translated, it reads CASSLDGGGGTDTQYF.